This TCR beta chain originates from a study of blood T cell repertoires in COVID-19. Profiling relied on immunoSEQ multiplex PCR, and the TCRdb table lists in-frame clones only, not all of them. The table shows tens of thousands of clones, with 89% occurring only once. Trimming stripped 5 bases from V and 0 bases from J, with 7 bases between. There are 13 residues in the CDR3. CDR1 and CDR2 (germline): SEHNR, FQNEAQ (reference sequence). V is TRBV7-9 and J is TRBJ1-1, with D unresolved. The sample was peripheral blood. This receptor was identified in a woman aged 50 to 60 with active COVID-19. The DNA for the CDR3 is TGTGCCAGCAGCCAACAAATGAACACTGAAGCTTTCTTT. This gives the protein CASSQQMNTEAFF.